Presented here are 25 T cell receptor beta chains from one specimen sequenced in a study of cytomegalovirus exposure and HLA in healthy donors. The PCR had 60 Vbeta and 13 Jbeta primers. Clones were read by immunoSEQ multiplex PCR, and TCRdb kept only the in-frame ones, dropping some. Of tens of thousands of clones detected, 80% appear once; the ten largest clones hold about 1.1%. The sample consisted of PBMCs. The receptors shown here come from a male donor in good health and CMV-seronegative.

The chain joins TRBV4-1 to TRBJ1-6, with a tentative D call TRBD1 (5 bases). Germline V CDR1 and CDR2: MGHRA, YSYEKL. CDR3 length: 15 residues. V lost 0 bases, J lost 4 bases, and 7 bases lay in between. The chain's CDR3 is CASSQETDYNSPLHF. The CDR3 bases are TGCGCCAGCAGCCAAGAGACAGATTATAATTCACCCCTCCACTTT.

The chain uses TRBV5-1 and TRBJ1-1; D gene unclear. Germline V CDR1 and CDR2: SGHRS, YFSETQ. V was clipped by 0 bases and J by 1 base, with 7 bases between them. The CDR3 is 14 amino acids. The CDR3 nucleotides are TGCGCCAGCAGCTTGGTCAGAACGAACACTGAAGCTTTCTTT. Its protein product is CASSLVRTNTEAFF.

This sequence joins TRBV2 and TRBJ1-2; 7 bases are a match to TRBD1. The CDR3 consists of 14 residues. J lost 10 bases, V lost 6 bases, and 14 bases had no gene match. Germline V gene data show CDR1 as SNHLY and CDR2 as FYNNEI. The CDR3 here is CASSSGGNGGLYTF. CDR3 coding DNA: TGTGCCAGCAGCTCAGGGGGAAATGGTGGTCTCTACACCTTC.

The rearrangement uses TRBV10-3 and TRBJ1-1; D possibly corresponds to TRBD1 (6 bases). The CDR3 covers 14 residues. From germline, CDR1 is ENHRY and CDR2 SYGVKD. The V and J ends lost 10 bases and 0 bases respectively, with 15 bases between them. CDR3 residues: CASMWTDMNTEAFF. The CDR3 bases are TGTGCCAGCATGTGGACAGACATGAACACTGAAGCTTTCTTT.

The rearrangement joins TRBV7-7 to TRBJ2-2; 7 positions agree with TRBD1. Germline loops: CDR1 SSHAT, CDR2 FNYEAQ (reference sequence). The CDR3 consists of 13 residues. Trimming at V came to 5 bases and at J to 6 bases, leaving 3 bases not matched to a gene. The CDR3 region is CASSRQGPGELFF. The CDR3, as DNA: TGTGCCAGCAGCCGACAGGGTCCCGGGGAGCTGTTTTTT.

The chain is built from TRBV27 and TRBJ2-3; TRBD2 matches at 8 bases. Germline-derived CDR1 and CDR2 are MNHEY and SMNVEV (reference sequence). J gave up 1 base and V 5 bases, and 11 bases lay outside the gene matches. CDR3 length equals 17 residues. In nucleotides, the CDR3 is TGTGCCAGCAGTCCGACTCGGGGGGGCCCTGGCACAGATACGCAGTATTTT. Translating gives CASSPTRGGPGTDTQYF.

The V and J genes are TRBV14 and TRBJ1-1, with TRBD1 as a possible D gene (5 bases). Germline CDR1 is SGHDN and CDR2 is FVKESK. V lost 3 bases and J lost 5, with 16 bases in between. The CDR3 runs to 15 residues. CDR3 in DNA: TGTGCCAGCAGCCACATCCGGGACTCTGGGACTGAAGCTTTCTTT. Translating it yields CASSHIRDSGTEAFF. Drawing the rest from reference TRBV14 and TRBJ1-1, the complete variable domain is EAGVTQFPSHSVIEKGQTVTLRCDPISGHDNLYWYRRVMGKEIKFLLHFVKESKQDESGMPNNRFLAERTGGTYSTLKVQPAELEDSGVYFCASSHIRDSGTEAFFGQGTRLTVV.

CDR3 nucleotide sequence: TGCGCCAGCAGCTTGGATAACAGGGACGAGCAGTACTTC. Translated: CASSLDNRDEQYF. The chain joins TRBV5-1 to TRBJ2-7, with a possible D match to TRBD1 (6 bases). V lost 0 bases and J lost 5, with 9 bases in between. The CDR3 runs 13 residues. Germline loops: CDR1 SGHRS, CDR2 YFSETQ. The full variable domain, completed using reference TRBV5-1 and TRBJ2-7, is KAGVTQTPRYLIKTRGQQVTLSCSPISGHRSVSWYQQTPGQGLQFLFEYFSETQRNKGNFPGRFSGRQFSNSRSEMNVSTLELGDSALYLCASSLDNRDEQYFGPGTRLTVT.

This CDR3 reads CASSKTQGPYEQYF. The CDR3 DNA reads TGTGCCAGCAGTAAAACACAGGGCCCCTACGAGCAGTACTTC. The chain couples TRBV27 to TRBJ2-7, with D perhaps TRBD1 (6 bases). CDR1 is MNHEY and CDR2 is SMNVEV in the germline V gene (reference sequence). V dropped 5 bases and J dropped 2 bases, with 13 bases sitting between them. The CDR3 spans 14 residues.

This sequence joins TRBV7-9 and TRBJ2-5; 9 bases fit TRBD2. The better agreement between TRBJ2-7 and the DNA end casts doubt on the J call. There are 17 residues in the CDR3. CDR1 and CDR2 from the germline V gene are SEHNR and FQNEAQ (reference sequence). The chain's CDR3 is CASIPLPLTSGNYEQYF. The DNA for the CDR3 is TGTGCCAGCATCCCTTTACCCTTGACTAGCGGAAACTACGAGCAGTACTTC.

The V call is TRBV6-1, the J call TRBJ2-3; D perhaps matches TRBD2 (6 bases). This CDR3 region has 15 residues. The germline V gene encodes CDR1 MNHNS and CDR2 SASEGT. The V and J ends lost 3 bases and 0 bases respectively, with 10 bases between them. The CDR3 here is CASSDGGYSTDTQYF. CDR3 DNA sequence: TGTGCCAGCAGTGATGGGGGGTATAGCACAGATACGCAGTATTTT.

This chain links TRBV5-1 with TRBJ2-5, with 7 bases fitting TRBD2. V lost 4 bases, J lost 7 bases, and 16 bases stayed unmatched. The germline V gene has CDR1 SGHRS and CDR2 YFSETQ. The CDR3 spans 16 residues. CDR3 protein: CASSRDLLALAGTQYF. Here the CDR3 DNA reads TGCGCCAGCAGCCGAGATTTACTAGCGCTCGCGGGGACCCAGTACTTC.

The rearrangement joins TRBV19 to TRBJ1-1; tentative D call: TRBD1 (6 bases). This CDR3 region has 17 residues. Deletions cut 3 bases from V and 3 bases from J, with 20 bases between. CDR1 is LNHDA, CDR2 SQIVND, per germline (reference sequence). Here the CDR3 reads CASSIGGSRGLDTEAFF. The CDR3 DNA sequence: TGTGCCAGTAGTATTGGGGGAAGCAGGGGATTGGACACTGAAGCTTTCTTT. Full variable domain (remainder filled in from reference TRBV19 and TRBJ1-1): DGGITQSPKYLFRKEGQNVTLSCEQNLNHDAMYWYRQDPGQGLRLIYYSQIVNDFQKGDIAEGYSVSREKKESFPLTVTSAQKNPTAFYLCASSIGGSRGLDTEAFFGQGTRLTVV.

The chain combines TRBV19 with TRBJ1-2, with D perhaps matching TRBD1 (6 bases). CDR1 and CDR2 from the germline V gene are LNHDA and SQIVND (reference sequence). The CDR3 spans 14 residues. Trimming stripped 3 bases from V and 7 bases from J, with 15 bases between. In DNA form, the CDR3 reads TGTGCCAGTAGTATGACAGGTGTCCCCTTTGGCTACACCTTC. It translates to CASSMTGVPFGYTF.

The gene calls are TRBV19 and TRBJ1-1; D is undetermined. CDR1 is LNHDA and CDR2 is SQIVND in the germline V gene (reference sequence). Trimming shortened V by 5 bases and J by 2 bases, and 9 bases separated the two germline ends. This CDR3 region has 13 residues. Here the CDR3 DNA reads TGTGCCAGTAGTGGTCGGGGAAACACTGAAGCTTTCTTT. Protein product: CASSGRGNTEAFF.

The rearrangement joins TRBV7-7 to TRBJ2-1, with a weak D call TRBD1 (6 bases). The CDR3 is made up of 13 amino acids. The germline V and J ends were trimmed by 5 bases and 4 bases, with 9 bases remaining between them. Germline CDR1 is SSHAT and CDR2 is FNYEAQ (reference sequence). The CDR3 here is CASSRDTYNEQFF. The CDR3 nucleotides read TGTGCCAGCAGCCGGGACACTTACAATGAGCAGTTCTTC.

This clone has a single count. The V call is TRBV2, the J call TRBJ2-1, with 7 bases lining up with TRBD2. Germline V lookup: CDR1 SNHLY, CDR2 FYNNEI. The length of the CDR3 is 15 residues. Unmatched junction bases numbered 8, after V lost 0 bases and J lost 9 bases. CDR3 residues: CASSEAGGPFGEQFF. As DNA, the CDR3 is TGTGCCAGCAGTGAAGCGGGAGGGCCTTTTGGTGAGCAGTTCTTC.

The chain is built from TRBV29-1 and TRBJ2-7, with 8 bases lining up with TRBD1. This CDR3 contains 12 residues. The V and J ends lost 6 bases and 1 base, in that order; junction bases with no gene match: 2. Germline V gene sequence: CDR1 SQVTM, CDR2 ANQGSEA. The CDR3 is CSVRTGSYEQYF. CDR3 nucleotides: TGCAGCGTACGGACAGGGTCCTACGAGCAGTACTTC.

This clone was observed a handful of times. The CDR3 DNA sequence: TGTGCAAGTCGCCCGAACAGGGGAACCGGGGAGCTGTTTTTT. As protein: CASRPNRGTGELFF. The genes are TRBV12-2 and TRBJ2-2; the tabulated D call, TRBD1, remains unverified against the DNA. TRBV12-2 corresponds to a pseudogene. The CDR3 runs 14 residues.

The chain has TRBV9 and TRBJ2-2, with D perhaps matching TRBD2 (6 bases). Between the trimmed V and J ends, which lost 3 bases and 3 bases, there was a span of 9 bases. This CDR3 comprises 14 residues. Germline CDR1 and CDR2: SGDLS and YYNGEE. The CDR3 bases are TGTGCCAGCAGCGGGAGGGTGTACACCGGGGAGCTGTTTTTT. It translates to CASSGRVYTGELFF.

The chain couples TRBV7-2 to TRBJ2-1; 9 positions match TRBD2. The CDR3 is 15 residues long. Germline CDR1 SGHTA, CDR2 FQGNSA. The V and J ends lost 5 bases and 4 bases, in that order; junction bases with no gene match: 6. The CDR3 DNA reads as TGTGCCAGCAGCCAAAGCGGGGGGCCGTACAATGAGCAGTTCTTC. It codes for CASSQSGGPYNEQFF.

CDR3 loop: CASSYSGGSSLYEQYF. DNA for the CDR3: TGTGCCAGCAGTTACTCCGGGGGTAGTTCTCTCTACGAGCAGTACTTC. The rearrangement joins TRBV6-5 to TRBJ2-7, with D possibly TRBD2 on 6 matching bases. The CDR3 loop spans 16 amino acids. Trimming removed 0 bases from V and 3 bases from J, with 15 bases in between. In germline, CDR1 is MNHEY, CDR2 SVGAGI.

The chain has TRBV19 and TRBJ2-1; 11 nucleotides agree with TRBD2. This CDR3 contains 18 residues. V lost 5 bases, J lost 0 bases, and 9 bases stayed unmatched. The germline CDR1 and CDR2 sequences are LNHDA and SQIVND (reference sequence). The CDR3 protein is CASSSGTSGSSSYNEQFF. CDR3 nucleotides: TGTGCCAGTAGTTCCGGGACTAGCGGTTCAAGCTCCTACAATGAGCAGTTCTTC. Full variable domain (outside the CDR3, taken from reference TRBV19 and TRBJ2-1): DGGITQSPKYLFRKEGQNVTLSCEQNLNHDAMYWYRQDPGQGLRLIYYSQIVNDFQKGDIAEGYSVSREKKESFPLTVTSAQKNPTAFYLCASSSGTSGSSSYNEQFFGPGTRLTVL.

The V and J genes are TRBV6-6 and TRBJ2-1; unclear D gene. This CDR3 is 15 amino acids long. V was shortened by 2 bases and J by 0 bases, with 8 bases between the two germline ends. Germline V lookup: CDR1 MNHNY, CDR2 SVGAGI (reference sequence). DNA for the CDR3: TGTGCCAGCAGTTACGAGGCTAGCTCCTACAATGAGCAGTTCTTC. This translates into CASSYEASSYNEQFF.

The rearrangement uses TRBV7-2 and TRBJ2-2, with 12 bases aligning to TRBD1. This CDR3 has 17 amino acids. CDR1 SGHTA and CDR2 FQGNSA come from the germline V gene. The junction had 4 bases not matched to a gene; V was cut back by 1 base and J by 4 bases. CDR3 in amino acids: CASSLVGTGGFTGELFF. CDR3 nucleotides: TGTGCCAGCAGCTTAGTTGGGACAGGGGGCTTCACCGGGGAGCTGTTTTTT.